This T cell receptor beta chain stems from a study of T cell responses to AZD1222 COVID-19 vaccine. Profiling relied on immunoSEQ multiplex PCR, and the TCRdb table lists in-frame clones only, not all of them. Of more than 50,000 clones in the sample, around 80% were seen once. Study results and caveats: Baseline seropositives among AZD1222 recipients totaled only 5 to 7. Rises in breadth and depth of Spike-specific TCRs came after two AZD1222 doses. Donors in the cohort were predominantly white British and more often female, and clonal diversity was possibly underestimated.

On this clone: Its antigen is not known.

The CDR3 spans 14 residues. V was cut by 3 bases and J by 5 bases, with 14 bases left in between. Germline V CDR1 and CDR2: SGHRS, YFSETQ. The clonotype comes from an adult in good health. The source was peripheral blood, collected on day 0 of AZD1222 vaccination. The J gene is TRBJ2-5, the V gene TRBV5-1; either TRBD1 or TRBD2 may supply D (5 bases each). CDR3 nucleotides: TGCGCCAGCAGCTCATCTGGGACGAGTGAGACCCAGTACTTC. Translation gives CASSSSGTSETQYF.